This paragraph covers one TCR beta chain sequence. Its antigen is not known. This CDR3 has 14 residues. The germline V and J ends were trimmed by 5 bases and 0 bases, with 9 bases remaining between them. Germline V lookup: CDR1 SGHNT, CDR2 YENEEA. The Oncomine TCR Beta short-read assay generated sequence data from the DNA of cultured CD4+ T cells. In TCRdb, the PCR reads were re-called with MiXCR into one record per CDR3 protein. This table has approximately 20,000 distinct CDR3 sequences, around 80% appearing once. Documented treatment: roughly 10-day PBMC culture with coronavirus spike peptide pools or control peptides (ViraFEST assay). These data originate in a study of vaccination and CD4 T cells after COVID-19. Study overall: Researchers treated cells with overlapping spike peptides taken from SARS-CoV-2, HCoV-NL63, HCoV-OC43 and HCoV-229E.

This specimen was CD4+ T cells from blood, cultured in vitro, taken after SARS-CoV-2 vaccination. This receptor was taken from a human donor who received a COVID-19 vaccine. J is TRBJ2-3 and V is TRBV11-3; TRBD1 is a possible D gene (6 bases). DNA of the CDR3: TGTGCCAGCAGCCCGGACAGTAGCACAGATACGCAGTATTTT. Amino acid sequence: CASSPDSSTDTQYF.